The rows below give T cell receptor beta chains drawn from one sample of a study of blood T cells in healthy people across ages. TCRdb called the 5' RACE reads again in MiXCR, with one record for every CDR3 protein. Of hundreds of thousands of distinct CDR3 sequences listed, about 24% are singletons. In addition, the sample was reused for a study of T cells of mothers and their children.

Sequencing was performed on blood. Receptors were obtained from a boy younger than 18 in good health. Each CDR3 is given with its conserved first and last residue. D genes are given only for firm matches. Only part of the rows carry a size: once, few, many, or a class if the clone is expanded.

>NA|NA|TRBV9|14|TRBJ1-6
CASSEGSYNSPLHF
TGTGCCAGCAGTGAGGGGTCCTATAATTCACCCCTCCACTTT
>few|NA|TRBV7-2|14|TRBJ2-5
CASSALRGEETQYF
TGTGCCAGCAGCGCTTTAAGAGGCGAAGAGACCCAGTACTTC
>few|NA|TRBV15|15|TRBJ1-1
CATSRDRAGDAEAFF
TGTGCCACCAGCAGAGATAGGGCAGGGGACGCTGAAGCTTTCTTT
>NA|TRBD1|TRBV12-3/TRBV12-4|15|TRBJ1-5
CASSLRQGDNQPQHF
TGTGCCAGCAGTTTAAGGCAGGGGGACAATCAGCCCCAGCATTTT
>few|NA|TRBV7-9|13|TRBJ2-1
CASSVPWDQSQFF
TGTGCCAGCAGCGTACCCTGGGATCAATCGCAGTTCTTC
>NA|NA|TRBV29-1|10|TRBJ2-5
CSGKGETQYF
TGCAGCGGGAAGGGAGAGACCCAGTACTTC
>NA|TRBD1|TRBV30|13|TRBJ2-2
CAWRTGNTGELFF
TGTGCCTGGCGGACAGGGAACACCGGGGAGCTGTTTTTT
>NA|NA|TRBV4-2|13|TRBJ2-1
CASSQDSGLGQFF
TGTGCCAGCAGCCAAGATTCGGGACTTGGGCAGTTCTTC
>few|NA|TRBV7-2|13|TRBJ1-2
CASSEQRQNGYTF
TGTGCCAGCAGCGAACAGCGACAGAATGGCTACACCTTC
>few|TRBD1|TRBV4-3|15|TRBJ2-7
CASSQGTGDPYEQYF
TGCGCCAGCAGCCAGGGGACAGGGGACCCCTACGAGCAGTACTTC
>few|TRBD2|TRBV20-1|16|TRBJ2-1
CSARDIGGDQYNEQFF
TGCAGTGCTAGAGATATCGGGGGGGACCAATACAATGAGCAGTTCTTC
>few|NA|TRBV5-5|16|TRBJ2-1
CASSLDPGVGNNEQFF
TGTGCCAGCAGCTTGGACCCCGGGGTTGGTAACAATGAGCAGTTCTTC
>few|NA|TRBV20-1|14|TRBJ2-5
CSAREHSWGETQYF
TGCAGTGCTAGAGAGCATTCCTGGGGAGAGACCCAGTACTTC
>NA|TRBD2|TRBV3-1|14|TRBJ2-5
CASSRSGGGETQYF
TGTGCCAGCAGCCGATCGGGGGGAGGAGAGACCCAGTACTTC
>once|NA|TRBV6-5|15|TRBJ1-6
CASSRTLPRNSPLHF
TGTGCCAGCAGTCGAACCCTACCCCGTAATTCACCCCTCCACTTT
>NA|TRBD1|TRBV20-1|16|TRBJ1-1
CSAKGTGGLFGTEAFF
TGCAGTGCTAAGGGGACAGGGGGCCTTTTTGGCACTGAAGCTTTCTTT
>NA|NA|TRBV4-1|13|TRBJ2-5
CASSQGGIATQYF
TGCGCCAGCAGCCAAGGGGGCATTGCGACCCAGTACTTC
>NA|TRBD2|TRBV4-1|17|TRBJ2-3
CASSQGSWLAETDTQYF
TGCGCCAGCAGCCAAGGGTCATGGCTAGCGGAGACAGATACGCAGTATTTT
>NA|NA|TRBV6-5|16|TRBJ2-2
CASSYSRLRGDGELFF
TGTGCCAGCAGTTACTCGAGGTTGCGGGGTGACGGGGAGCTGTTTTTT
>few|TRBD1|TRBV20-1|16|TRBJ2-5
CSARDLTSRGRETQYF
TGCAGTGCTAGAGATCTAACCTCAAGGGGGCGTGAGACCCAGTACTTC
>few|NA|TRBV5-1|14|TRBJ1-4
CASSLTGFNEKLFF
TGCGCCAGCAGCTTGACAGGGTTTAATGAAAAACTGTTTTTT
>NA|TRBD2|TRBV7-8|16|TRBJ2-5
CASSYLAGGSQETQYF
TGTGCCAGCAGCTATCTAGCGGGGGGTTCTCAAGAGACCCAGTACTTC
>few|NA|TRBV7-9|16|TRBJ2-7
CASSLILIGGSYEQYF
TGTGCCAGCAGCCTTATATTGATCGGGGGAAGCTACGAGCAGTACTTC
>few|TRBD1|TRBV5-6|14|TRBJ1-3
CASKVTGSGNTIYF
TGTGCCAGCAAGGTGACAGGGTCTGGAAACACCATATATTTT